A selection of T cell receptor beta chains follows, all from one sample in a study of blood T cells in healthy people across ages. TCRdb called the 5' RACE reads again in MiXCR, with one record for every CDR3 protein. The sample contains approximately 940,000 distinct CDR3 sequences, approximately 49% of which appear only once. Sequenced: blood. These receptor sequences come from a man aged 30 to 39 in good health. Both conserved end residues are part of each CDR3.

cdr3_length,j_call,v_call,cdr3_aa
19,TRBJ1-5,TRBV12-3/TRBV12-4,CASSPSLGSDRGGNQPQHF
17,TRBJ2-3,TRBV7-2,CASSPDWAGGLWDTQYF
14,TRBJ1-1,TRBV7-2,CASSRRYMNTEAFF
16,TRBJ2-3,TRBV12-3/TRBV12-4,CASSLESYARTDTQYF
16,TRBJ2-3,TRBV6-6,CASSGPGGPGTDTQYF
15,TRBJ2-2,TRBV7-2,CASSLSGGYAGELFF
15,TRBJ2-1,TRBV4-3,CASSHGTGTGDEQFF
14,TRBJ1-2,TRBV4-1,CASSQDWDNYGYTF
11,TRBJ1-2,TRBV10-3,CATGQRYGYTF
18,TRBJ2-6,TRBV6-5,CASSYLTYVSSGANVLTF
12,TRBJ2-3,TRBV7-2,CASSSGMDTQYF
15,TRBJ1-2,TRBV4-2,CASSGRGGIDYGYTF
15,TRBJ2-7,TRBV20-1,CSAIPQWGSRDEQYF
16,TRBJ2-7,TRBV18,CASSPRGVTGSYEQYF
15,TRBJ2-3,TRBV2,CASRYLAGFTDTQYF
18,TRBJ2-3,TRBV9,CASSARGSDDGPTDTQYF
19,TRBJ2-1,TRBV6-1,CASSDLRQGAYYPYNEQFF
16,TRBJ1-5,TRBV7-2,CASSFRAGGRIQPQHF
13,TRBJ1-6,TRBV28,CASSFIGDSPLHF
13,TRBJ2-7,TRBV18,CASLRDPSYEQYF
14,TRBJ2-1,TRBV4-3,CASSQDWGVREQFF
14,TRBJ2-7,TRBV11-1,CASTSRDRSHEQYF